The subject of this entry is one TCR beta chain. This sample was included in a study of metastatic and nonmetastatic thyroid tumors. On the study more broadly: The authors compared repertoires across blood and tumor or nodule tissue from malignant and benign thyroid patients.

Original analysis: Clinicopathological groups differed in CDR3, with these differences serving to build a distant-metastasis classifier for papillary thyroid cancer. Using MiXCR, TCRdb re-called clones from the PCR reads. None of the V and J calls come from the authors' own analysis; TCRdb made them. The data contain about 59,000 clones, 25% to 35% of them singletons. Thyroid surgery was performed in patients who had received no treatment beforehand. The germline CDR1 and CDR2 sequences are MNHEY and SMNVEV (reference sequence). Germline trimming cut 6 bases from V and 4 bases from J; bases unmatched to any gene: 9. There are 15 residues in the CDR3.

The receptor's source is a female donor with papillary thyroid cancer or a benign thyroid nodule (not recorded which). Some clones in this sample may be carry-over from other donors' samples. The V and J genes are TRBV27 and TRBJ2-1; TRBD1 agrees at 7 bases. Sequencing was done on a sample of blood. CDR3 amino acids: CASRNRDRDYNEQFF. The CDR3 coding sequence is TGTGCCAGCAGGAACCGGGACAGAGATTACAATGAGCAGTTCTTC.